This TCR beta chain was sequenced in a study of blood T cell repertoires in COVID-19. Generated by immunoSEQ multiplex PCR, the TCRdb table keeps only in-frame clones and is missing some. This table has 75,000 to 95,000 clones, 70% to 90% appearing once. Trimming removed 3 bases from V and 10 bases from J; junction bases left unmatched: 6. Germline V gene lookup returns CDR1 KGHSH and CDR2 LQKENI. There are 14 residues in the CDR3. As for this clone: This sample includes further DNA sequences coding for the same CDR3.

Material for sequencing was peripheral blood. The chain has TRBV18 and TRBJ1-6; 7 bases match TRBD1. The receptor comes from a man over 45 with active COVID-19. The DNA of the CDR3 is TGTGCCAGCTCACCCGGACAGGTTAACTCACCCCTCCACTTT. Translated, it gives CASSPGQVNSPLHF.